This paragraph reports one T cell receptor (beta chain). Its antigen is currently unknown. Germline assignment: CDR1 MNHEY and CDR2 SMNVEV (reference sequence). V lost 8 bases and J lost 4; bases outside the gene matches: 13. This CDR3 spans 16 amino acids. All donors participated as healthy donors of bone marrow. The data were obtained in a study of cytomegalovirus exposure and HLA in healthy donors. Study-wide results and caveats: Later analysis identified a missense DCLRE1C variant that was linked to TCR beta V- and J-gene trimming. A later examination showed that TCR association rates differed by HLA locus, with DRB1 most and HLA-C fewest.

60 Vbeta and 13 Jbeta primers were used in PCR. Measured with immunoSEQ multiplex PCR; TCRdb has only the in-frame clones, and not every one. The sample includes fewer than 130,000 clones, approximately 83% of them seen just once. Sequencing input: PBMCs. The receptor's source is a man aged 35 to 55 in good health and CMV-seronegative. The rearrangement joins TRBV27 to TRBJ2-3; 9 bases match TRBD2. CDR3 in DNA: TGTGCCAGCGCCATTGGGCCTAGCGGGGCGGCAGATACGCAGTATTTT. This codes for CASAIGPSGAADTQYF.